The clone carrying this T cell receptor (beta chain) was seen at least ten times. Its cognate antigen is unknown. One entry per CDR3 protein, called by TCRdb with MiXCR from the 5' RACE reads. The sample carries 300,000 to 400,000 distinct CDR3 sequences, 6% to 8% recorded once. This sample stems from a study of T cells after yellow fever vaccination. CDR3 length: 14 amino acids. The V end was cut by 4 bases, the J end by 0 bases, with 10 bases between. Germline CDR1 reads SGHRS; CDR2 reads YFSETQ. Study-level results: Most primary-vaccination clones reappeared after the booster (approximately 95% CD4, approximately 88% CD8).

The chain recombines TRBV5-1 with TRBJ1-1; D remains unclear. The TCR originated in a man aged 25-40 years who received the YFV17D yellow fever vaccine. The material was PBMCs, obtained 5 days after the yellow fever booster vaccination. The CDR3 bases are TGCGCCAGCAGCCGGCCGGCGGTGAACACTGAAGCTTTCTTT. Its translation is CASSRPAVNTEAFF.